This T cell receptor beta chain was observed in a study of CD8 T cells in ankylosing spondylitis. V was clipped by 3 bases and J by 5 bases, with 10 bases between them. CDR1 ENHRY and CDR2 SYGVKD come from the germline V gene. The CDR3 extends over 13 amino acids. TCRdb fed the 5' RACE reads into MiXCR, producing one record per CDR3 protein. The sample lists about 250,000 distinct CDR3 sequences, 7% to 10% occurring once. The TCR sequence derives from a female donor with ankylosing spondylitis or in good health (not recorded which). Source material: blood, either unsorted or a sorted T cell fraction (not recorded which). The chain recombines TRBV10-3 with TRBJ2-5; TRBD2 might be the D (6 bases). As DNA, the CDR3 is TGTGCCATCAGTGACGGAGGGCCTGAGACCCAGTACTTC. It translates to CAISDGGPETQYF.